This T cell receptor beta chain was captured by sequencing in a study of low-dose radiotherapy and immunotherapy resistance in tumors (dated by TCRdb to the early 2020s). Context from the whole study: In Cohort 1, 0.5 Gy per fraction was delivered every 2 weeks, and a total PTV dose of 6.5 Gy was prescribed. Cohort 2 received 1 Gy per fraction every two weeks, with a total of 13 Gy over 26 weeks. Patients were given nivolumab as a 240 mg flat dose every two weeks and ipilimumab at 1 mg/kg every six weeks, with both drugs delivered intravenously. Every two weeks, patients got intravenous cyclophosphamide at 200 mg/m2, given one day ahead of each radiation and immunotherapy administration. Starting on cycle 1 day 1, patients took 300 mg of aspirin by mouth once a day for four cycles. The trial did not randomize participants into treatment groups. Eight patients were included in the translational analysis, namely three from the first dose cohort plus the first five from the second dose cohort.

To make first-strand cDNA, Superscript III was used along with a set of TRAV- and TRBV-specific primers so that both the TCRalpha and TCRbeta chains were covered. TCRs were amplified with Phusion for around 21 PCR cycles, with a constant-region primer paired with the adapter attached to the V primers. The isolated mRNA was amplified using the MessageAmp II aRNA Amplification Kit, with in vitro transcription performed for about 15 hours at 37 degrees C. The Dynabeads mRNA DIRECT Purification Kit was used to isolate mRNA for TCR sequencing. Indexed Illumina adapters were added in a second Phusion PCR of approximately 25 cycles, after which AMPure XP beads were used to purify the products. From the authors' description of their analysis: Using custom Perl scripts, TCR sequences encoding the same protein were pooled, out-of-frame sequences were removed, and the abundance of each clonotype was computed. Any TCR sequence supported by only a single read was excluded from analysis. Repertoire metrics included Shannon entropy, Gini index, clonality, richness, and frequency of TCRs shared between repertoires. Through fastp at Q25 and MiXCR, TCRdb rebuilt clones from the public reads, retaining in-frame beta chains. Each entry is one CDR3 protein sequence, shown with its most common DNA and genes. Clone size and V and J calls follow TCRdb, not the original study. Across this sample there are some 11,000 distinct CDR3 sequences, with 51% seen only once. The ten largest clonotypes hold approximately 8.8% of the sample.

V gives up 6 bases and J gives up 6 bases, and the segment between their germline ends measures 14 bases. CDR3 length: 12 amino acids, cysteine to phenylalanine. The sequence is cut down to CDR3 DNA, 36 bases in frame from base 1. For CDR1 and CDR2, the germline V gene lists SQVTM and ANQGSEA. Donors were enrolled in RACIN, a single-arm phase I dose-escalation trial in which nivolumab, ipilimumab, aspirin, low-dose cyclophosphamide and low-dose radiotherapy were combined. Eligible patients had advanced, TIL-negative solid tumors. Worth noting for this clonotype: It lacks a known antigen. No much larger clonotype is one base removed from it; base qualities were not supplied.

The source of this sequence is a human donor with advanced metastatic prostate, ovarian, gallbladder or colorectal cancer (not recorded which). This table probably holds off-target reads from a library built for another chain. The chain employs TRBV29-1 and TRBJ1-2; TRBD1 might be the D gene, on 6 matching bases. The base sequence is TGCAGCGTGGTTCAGGGGAGGAATGGCTACACCTTC. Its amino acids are CSVVQGRNGYTF.